These 26 T cell receptor beta chains were sequenced from one sample in a study of blood T cell repertoires in COVID-19. The assay was immunoSEQ multiplex PCR, and TCRdb's table has in-frame clones only and misses some. Among tens of thousands of clones listed, roughly 80% were seen once. The sample taken for sequencing was peripheral blood. The receptors here all came from a woman aged 80 or older with acute or convalescent COVID-19.

This chain connects TRBV7-9 to TRBJ1-6; 11 bases align to TRBD1. The germline CDR1 and CDR2 sequences are SEHNR and FQNEAQ (reference sequence). The CDR3 sequence is 15 residues long. With 1 base clipped from V and 7 bases from J, the junction kept 0 bases outside the gene matches. The CDR3 DNA follows: TGTGCCAGCAGCTTAGGGGACAGGGGGAATTCACCCCTCCACTTT. It is translated as CASSLGDRGNSPLHF.

The chain combines TRBV2 with TRBJ1-1, with TRBD1 matching 8 bases. This CDR3 contains 15 residues. V lost 5 bases, J lost 3 bases, and 8 bases stayed unmatched. Germline CDR1 and CDR2: SNHLY and FYNNEI. For the CDR3, the DNA is TGTGCCAGCAGTCCAGTTCAGGGGGCCGACACTGAAGCTTTCTTT. As protein: CASSPVQGADTEAFF.

The chain uses TRBV7-8 and TRBJ2-1; D possibly corresponds to TRBD2 (7 bases). Trimming pared 7 bases from V and 1 base from J, leaving 20 bases between. Looked up from germline, CDR1 is SGHVS and CDR2 is FQNEAQ. This CDR3 is 17 amino acids long. CDR3 residues: CASNPARGAGSYNEQFF. The CDR3 DNA reads TGTGCCAGCAACCCCGCACGGGGGGCTGGGTCCTACAATGAGCAGTTCTTC.

This chain connects TRBV5-4 to TRBJ2-7; D perhaps matches TRBD2 (6 bases). Trimming removed 6 bases from V and 3 bases from J, with 19 bases in between. CDR3 length: 15 amino acids. The germline CDR1 and CDR2 sequences are SGHNT and YYREEE (reference sequence). The CDR3 DNA follows: TGTGCCAGCACCCTAGGAGGGCAGGGAGACTACGAGCAGTACTTC. This codes for CASTLGGQGDYEQYF.

The CDR3: CASSAGGNYGYTF. The CDR3 DNA is TGTGCCAGCAGTGCCGGAGGGAACTATGGCTACACCTTC. The chain carries TRBV12-3 or TRBV12-4 and TRBJ1-2; no reliable D call. Trimming left V 5 bases short and J 2 bases short, with 9 bases between. This CDR3 is 13 amino acids long.

The CDR3 spells CASSHRFTGSSSGNTIYF. The CDR3 nucleotides are TGTGCCAGCAGCCACCGATTTACAGGGAGTAGCTCTGGAAACACCATATATTTT. The V and J genes are TRBV3-1 (or the pseudogene TRBV3-2) and TRBJ1-3; TRBD1 might be the D (6 bases). The CDR3 consists of 18 residues. The V and J ends lost 3 bases and 0 bases respectively, with 18 bases between them. The germline CDR1 and CDR2 sequences are LGHDT and YNNKEL (reference sequence).

V gene TRBV3-1 (or the pseudogene TRBV3-2) combines with J gene TRBJ1-1; 10 nucleotides agree with TRBD1. The germline gives CDR1 LGHDT, CDR2 YNNKEL (reference sequence). V was clipped by 4 bases and J by 5 bases; unmatched bases: 4. The CDR3 runs 14 residues. CDR3 DNA sequence: TGTGCCAGCAGCCCCTTGGGACAGGGGACTGAAGCTTTCTTT. It yields the protein CASSPLGQGTEAFF.

The chain joins TRBV6-5 to TRBJ2-5; TRBD2 might be the D (5 bases). The germline gives CDR1 MNHEY, CDR2 SVGAGI. This CDR3 has 13 amino acids. V lost 6 bases and J 2 bases, leaving 10 bases between the germline ends. The CDR3 protein is CASSLRRQETQYF. The CDR3 DNA reads TGTGCCAGCAGCCTTAGGAGGCAAGAGACCCAGTACTTC.

CDR3 DNA: TGCGCCAGCAGCCAGGATTGGCAGGGGGCTGGGGAAAAACTGTTTTTT. Translated: CASSQDWQGAGEKLFF. The J gene is TRBJ1-4, the V gene TRBV4-1; 8 nucleotides match TRBD1. Germline CDR1 is MGHRA and CDR2 is YSYEKL. The CDR3 has 16 residues. With 3 bases clipped from V and 8 bases from J, the junction kept 11 bases outside the gene matches.

DNA of the CDR3: TGTGCCAGCAGCCCCCGGACTAGCGGGGGGTTAAACAATGAGCAGTTCTTC. This encodes CASSPRTSGGLNNEQFF. The chain employs TRBV11-3 and TRBJ2-1; 14 nucleotides agree with TRBD2. The germline V gene has CDR1 SGHNT and CDR2 YENEEA. The CDR3 is made up of 17 amino acids. Trimming took 5 bases from V and 5 from J; bases not matched to a gene: 8.

CDR3 DNA: TGTGCCAGCAGTTACCCCTTGACAGGTCTCCTCAATTCACCCCTCCACTTT. As protein: CASSYPLTGLLNSPLHF. The gene calls are TRBV6-2 or TRBV6-3 and TRBJ1-6, with TRBD1 as a possible D gene (6 bases). Germline V gene data show CDR1 as MNHEY and CDR2 as SVGEGT. Trimming cost V 2 bases and J 7 bases, with 18 bases left between them. The CDR3 runs to 17 residues.

V and J are TRBV4-1 and TRBJ1-3, with TRBD1 matching 8 bases. Germline lookup yields CDR1 MGHRA and CDR2 YSYEKL. The V gene end was trimmed by 3 bases and the J gene end by 0 bases; junction bases not matched to a gene: 1. The CDR3 contains 15 residues. The CDR3 here is CASSQDRVSGNTIYF. CDR3 bases: TGCGCCAGCAGCCAGGACAGGGTCTCTGGAAACACCATATATTTT.

The genes are TRBV9 and TRBJ2-1, with a tentative D call TRBD2 (6 bases). The CDR3 runs 15 residues. The V gene's germline CDR1 is SGDLS and CDR2 YYNGEE. Trimming cost V 1 base and J 0 bases, with 8 bases left between them. The CDR3 region has the DNA TGTGCCAGCAGCGTACTAGCGTACTCCTACAATGAGCAGTTCTTC. It yields the protein CASSVLAYSYNEQFF.

This clone was found a few times. The genes are TRBV5-1 and TRBJ2-2; D may be TRBD1 (6 bases). V was trimmed by 1 base and J by 6 bases, leaving 13 bases between them. The CDR3 extends over 15 amino acids. Per germline, CDR1 SGHRS and CDR2 YFSETQ. The CDR3 bases are TGCGCCAGCAGCTTGTCTACCTCAGGGGCCGGGGAGCTGTTTTTT. Its translation: CASSLSTSGAGELFF.

This chain connects TRBV18 to TRBJ2-7; the D is unclear. Trimming pared 3 bases from V and 3 bases from J, leaving 6 bases between. Germline assignment: CDR1 KGHSH and CDR2 LQKENI. The CDR3 covers 12 residues. CDR3 sequence: CASSPSYYEQYF. The DNA of the CDR3 is TGTGCCAGCTCACCGAGCTACTACGAGCAGTACTTC.

This sequence joins TRBV2 and TRBJ1-5, with TRBD1 as a possible D gene (5 bases). The CDR3 has 14 residues. Germline V gives CDR1 SNHLY, CDR2 FYNNEI. Trimming stripped 9 bases from V and 4 bases from J, with 16 bases between. CDR3 residues: CASTYLTVNQPQHF. In DNA form, the CDR3 reads TGTGCCAGTACATACCTGACAGTTAATCAGCCCCAGCATTTT.

The genes are TRBV6-2 or TRBV6-3 and TRBJ2-7; the match to TRBD1 covers 10 bases. The length of the CDR3 is 16 residues. Germline loops: CDR1 MNHEY, CDR2 SVGEGT. V dropped 0 bases and J dropped 0; count of bases not matched to a gene: 2. The CDR3 is CASSYSRDRGSYEQYF. The CDR3, as DNA: TGTGCCAGCAGTTACTCGCGGGACAGGGGCTCCTACGAGCAGTACTTC.

V and J are TRBV19 and TRBJ2-3, with 7 bases matching TRBD2. Germline V gene lookup returns CDR1 LNHDA and CDR2 SQIVND (reference sequence). This CDR3 contains 15 residues. With V trimmed by 5 bases and J by 6 bases, 11 bases remained unmatched. For the CDR3, the DNA is TGTGCCAGTAGTTCAAGAGACGGGGGGAAGGATACGCAGTATTTT. Amino acid sequence: CASSSRDGGKDTQYF.

This clone turned up a few times. The genes are TRBV10-3 and TRBJ1-5; a possible D gene is TRBD1 (5 bases). The germline V gene has CDR1 ENHRY and CDR2 SYGVKD. With 5 bases removed from V and 4 bases from J, the gap between germline ends came to 12 bases. CDR3 length equals 14 residues. The CDR3 here is CAISLGGGNQPQHF. In DNA, the CDR3 is TGTGCCATCAGTCTGGGCGGGGGTAATCAGCCCCAGCATTTT.

This clone was picked up a small number of times. The genes are TRBV7-9 and TRBJ2-5; possible D gene TRBD1, 5 bases. The CDR3 is made up of 15 amino acids. The germline CDR1 and CDR2 sequences are SEHNR and FQNEAQ (reference sequence). Trimming took off 2 bases at V and 5 bases at J, with 15 bases between the two ends. The CDR3: CASSLQTATRETQYF. In DNA, the CDR3 is TGTGCCAGCAGCTTACAGACAGCCACGAGGGAGACCCAGTACTTC.

The chain recombines TRBV7-3 with TRBJ2-1; D possibly corresponds to TRBD2 (6 bases). The CDR3 sequence is 16 residues long. Germline CDR1 SGHTA, CDR2 FQGTGA. The V end was cut by 5 bases, the J end by 2 bases, with 16 bases between. CDR3 nucleotide sequence: TGTGCCAGCAGCCCCCGGAGACGGGAGCCCTACAATGAGCAGTTCTTC. It codes for CASSPRRREPYNEQFF.

This rearrangement joins TRBV18 to TRBJ2-1; 7 bases align to TRBD1. This CDR3 region has 15 residues. Germline V gene data show CDR1 as KGHSH and CDR2 as LQKENI. Germline trimming cut 7 bases from V and 7 bases from J; bases unmatched to any gene: 13. CDR3 loop: CASLKLQGHSNEQFF. Written as DNA, the CDR3 is TGTGCCAGCTTGAAGCTACAGGGGCACTCGAATGAGCAGTTCTTC. Complete variable domain (other parts from reference TRBV18 and TRBJ2-1): NAGVMQNPRHLVRRRGQEARLRCSPMKGHSHVYWYRQLPEEGLKFMVYLQKENIIDESGMPKERFSAEFPKEGPSILRIQQVVRGDSAAYFCASLKLQGHSNEQFFGPGTRLTVL.

This sequence joins TRBV24-1 and TRBJ2-1; 7 positions match TRBD1. The CDR3 is 14 amino acids. V trimming: 6 bases; J trimming: 8 bases; junction bases outside the gene matches: 9. Germline V lookup: CDR1 KGHDR, CDR2 SFDVKD. DNA for the CDR3: TGTGCCACCAGTACCGGACAGGTCAGGGATGAGCAGTTCTTC. It yields the protein CATSTGQVRDEQFF.

The V gene is TRBV11-2, the J gene TRBJ1-2; possible D gene TRBD1, 6 bases. V was clipped by 4 bases and J by 8 bases, with 11 bases between them. The CDR3 is 12 residues long. The germline gives CDR1 SGHAT, CDR2 FQNNGV. The CDR3 sequence: CASSWAGEGYTF. The DNA of the CDR3 is TGTGCCAGCAGCTGGGCAGGGGAAGGCTACACCTTC. The full variable domain, rest sourced from reference TRBV11-2 and TRBJ1-2, is EAGVAQSPRYKIIEKRQSVAFWCNPISGHATLYWYQQILGQGPKLLIQFQNNGVVDDSQLPKDRFSAERLKGVDSTLKIQPAKLEDSAVYLCASSWAGEGYTFGSGTRLTVV.

V usage is TRBV7-3 and J usage is TRBJ2-2, with D hard to call. The germline gives CDR1 SGHTA, CDR2 FQGTGA. V was clipped by 5 bases and J by 1 base, with 5 bases between them. The CDR3 sequence is 13 residues long. CDR3 nucleotide sequence: TGTGCCAGCAGCCGAGAGAACACCGGGGAGCTGTTTTTT. Its protein is CASSRENTGELFF.

This clone has ten or more counts. This chain links TRBV2 with TRBJ2-3; possibly TRBD1 for D (5 bases). This CDR3 spans 11 amino acids. Germline V gene lookup returns CDR1 SNHLY and CDR2 FYNNEI. Trimming took off 8 bases at V and 4 bases at J, with 7 bases between the two ends. This CDR3 reads CASSRADTQYF. The DNA for the CDR3 is TGTGCCAGCTCCAGGGCAGATACGCAGTATTTT.